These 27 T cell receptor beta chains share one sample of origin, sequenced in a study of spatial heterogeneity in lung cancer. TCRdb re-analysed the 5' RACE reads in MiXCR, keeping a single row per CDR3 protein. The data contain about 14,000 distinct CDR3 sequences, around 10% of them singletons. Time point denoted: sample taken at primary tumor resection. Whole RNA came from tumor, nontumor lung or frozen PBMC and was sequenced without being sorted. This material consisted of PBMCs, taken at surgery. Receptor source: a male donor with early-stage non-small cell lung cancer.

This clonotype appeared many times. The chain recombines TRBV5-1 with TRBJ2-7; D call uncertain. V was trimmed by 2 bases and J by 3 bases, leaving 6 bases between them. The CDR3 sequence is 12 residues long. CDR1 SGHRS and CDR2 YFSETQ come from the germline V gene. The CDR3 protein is CASSLGFYEQYF. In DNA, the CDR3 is TGCGCCAGCAGCTTAGGATTCTACGAGCAGTACTTC.

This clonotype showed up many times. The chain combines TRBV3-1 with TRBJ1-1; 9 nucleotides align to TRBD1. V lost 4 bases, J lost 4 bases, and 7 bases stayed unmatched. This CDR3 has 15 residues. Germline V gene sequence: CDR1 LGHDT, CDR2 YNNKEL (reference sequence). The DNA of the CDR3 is TGTGCCAGCAGCCGGTCGGGACAGGGCGGCACTGAAGCTTTCTTT. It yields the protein CASSRSGQGGTEAFF.

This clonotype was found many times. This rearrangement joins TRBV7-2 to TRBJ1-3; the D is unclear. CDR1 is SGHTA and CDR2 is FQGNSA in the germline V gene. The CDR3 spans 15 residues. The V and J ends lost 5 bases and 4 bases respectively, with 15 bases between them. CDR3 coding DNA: TGTGCCAGCAGCCCTGTCCTAGGGTCCGGAAACACCATATATTTT. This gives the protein CASSPVLGSGNTIYF.

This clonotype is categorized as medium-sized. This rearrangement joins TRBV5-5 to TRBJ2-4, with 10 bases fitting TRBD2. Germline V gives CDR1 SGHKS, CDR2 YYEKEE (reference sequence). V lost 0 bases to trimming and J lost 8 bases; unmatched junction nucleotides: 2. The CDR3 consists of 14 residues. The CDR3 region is CASSLDSGRDIQYF. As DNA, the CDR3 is TGTGCCAGCAGCTTGGACAGCGGGAGGGACATTCAGTACTTC.

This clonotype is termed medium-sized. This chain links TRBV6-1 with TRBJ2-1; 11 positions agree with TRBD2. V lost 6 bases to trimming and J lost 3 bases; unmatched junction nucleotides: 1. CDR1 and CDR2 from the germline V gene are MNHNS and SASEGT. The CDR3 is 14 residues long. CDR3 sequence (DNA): TGTGCCAGCAGACTAGCGGGAGTCTACAATGAGCAGTTCTTC. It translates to CASRLAGVYNEQFF.

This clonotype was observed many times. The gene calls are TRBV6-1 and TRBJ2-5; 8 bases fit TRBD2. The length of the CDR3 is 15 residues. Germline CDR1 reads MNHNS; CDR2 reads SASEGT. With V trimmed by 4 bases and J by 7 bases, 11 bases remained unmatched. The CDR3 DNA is TGTGCCAGCAGTGCTCCGGGACTAGGCACCCGGACCCAGTACTTC. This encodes CASSAPGLGTRTQYF.

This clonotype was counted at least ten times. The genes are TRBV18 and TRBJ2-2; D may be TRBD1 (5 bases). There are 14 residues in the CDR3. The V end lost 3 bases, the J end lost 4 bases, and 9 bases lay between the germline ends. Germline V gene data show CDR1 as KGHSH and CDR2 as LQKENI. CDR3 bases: TGTGCCAGCTCACCCTATCAGGGCACCGGGGAGCTGTTTTTT. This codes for CASSPYQGTGELFF.

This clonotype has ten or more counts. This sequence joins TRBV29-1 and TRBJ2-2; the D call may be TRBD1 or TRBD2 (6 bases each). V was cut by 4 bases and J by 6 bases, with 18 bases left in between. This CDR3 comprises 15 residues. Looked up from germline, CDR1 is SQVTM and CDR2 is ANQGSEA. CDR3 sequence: CSVGGGWLHSGELFF. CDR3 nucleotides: TGCAGCGTTGGAGGGGGGTGGCTACATTCCGGGGAGCTGTTTTTT.

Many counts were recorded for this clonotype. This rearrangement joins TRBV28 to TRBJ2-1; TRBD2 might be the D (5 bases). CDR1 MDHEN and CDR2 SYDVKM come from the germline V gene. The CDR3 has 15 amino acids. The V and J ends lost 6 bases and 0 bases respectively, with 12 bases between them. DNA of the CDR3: TGTGCCAGCAGATCCAGCGGCCGCTCCTACAATGAGCAGTTCTTC. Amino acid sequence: CASRSSGRSYNEQFF.

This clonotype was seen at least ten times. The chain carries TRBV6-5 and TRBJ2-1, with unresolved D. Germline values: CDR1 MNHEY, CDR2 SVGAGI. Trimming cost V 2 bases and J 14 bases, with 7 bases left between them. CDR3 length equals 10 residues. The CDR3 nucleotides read TGTGCCAGCAGTTACACCACCAAGTTCTTC. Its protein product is CASSYTTKFF.

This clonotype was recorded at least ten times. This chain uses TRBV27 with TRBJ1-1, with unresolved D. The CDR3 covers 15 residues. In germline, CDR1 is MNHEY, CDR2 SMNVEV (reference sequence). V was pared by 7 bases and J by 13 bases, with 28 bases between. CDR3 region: CASTPNPGSPSRVFF. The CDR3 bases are TGTGCCAGCACTCCTAACCCGGGGTCACCATCTCGAGTTTTCTTT.

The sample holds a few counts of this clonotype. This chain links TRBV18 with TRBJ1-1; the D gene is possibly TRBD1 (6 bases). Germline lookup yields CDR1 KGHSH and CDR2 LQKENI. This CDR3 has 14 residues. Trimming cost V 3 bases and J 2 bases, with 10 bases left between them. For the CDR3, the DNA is TGTGCCAGCTCACCTGGGACACCCAACACTGAAGCTTTCTTT. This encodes CASSPGTPNTEAFF.

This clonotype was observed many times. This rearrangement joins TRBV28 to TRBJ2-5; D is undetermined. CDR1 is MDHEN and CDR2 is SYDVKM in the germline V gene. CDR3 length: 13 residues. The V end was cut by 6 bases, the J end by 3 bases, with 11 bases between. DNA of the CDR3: TGTGCCAGCAGCAACACTAAAAAAGAGACCCAGTACTTC. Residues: CASSNTKKETQYF.

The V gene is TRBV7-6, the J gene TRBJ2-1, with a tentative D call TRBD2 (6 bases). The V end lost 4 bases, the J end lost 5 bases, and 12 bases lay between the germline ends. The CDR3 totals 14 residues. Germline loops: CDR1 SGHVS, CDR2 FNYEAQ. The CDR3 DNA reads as TGTGCCAGCAGCTCCGGACTACTCGACAATGAGCAGTTCTTC. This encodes CASSSGLLDNEQFF.

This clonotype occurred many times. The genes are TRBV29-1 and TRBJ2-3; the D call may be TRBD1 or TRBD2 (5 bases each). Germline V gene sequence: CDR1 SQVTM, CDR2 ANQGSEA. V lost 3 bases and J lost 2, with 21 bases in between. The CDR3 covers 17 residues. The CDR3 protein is CSVDRNPEGTNTDTQYF. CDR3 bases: TGCAGCGTTGATAGGAACCCAGAGGGGACCAACACAGATACGCAGTATTTT.

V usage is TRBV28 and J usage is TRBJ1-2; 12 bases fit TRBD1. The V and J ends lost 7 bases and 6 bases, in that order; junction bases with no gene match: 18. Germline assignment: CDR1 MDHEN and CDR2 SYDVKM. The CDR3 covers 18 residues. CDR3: CASTSSGTGGGRFHGYTF. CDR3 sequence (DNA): TGTGCCAGCACCTCCTCGGGGACAGGGGGCGGGAGATTCCATGGCTACACCTTC.

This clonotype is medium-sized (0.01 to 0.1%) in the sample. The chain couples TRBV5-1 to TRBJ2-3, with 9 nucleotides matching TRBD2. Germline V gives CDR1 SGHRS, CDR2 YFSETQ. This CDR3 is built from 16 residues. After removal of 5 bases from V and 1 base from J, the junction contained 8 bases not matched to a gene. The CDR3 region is CASRDSSGTRTDTQYF. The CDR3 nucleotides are TGCGCCAGCAGGGACTCTAGCGGGACGCGCACAGATACGCAGTATTTT.

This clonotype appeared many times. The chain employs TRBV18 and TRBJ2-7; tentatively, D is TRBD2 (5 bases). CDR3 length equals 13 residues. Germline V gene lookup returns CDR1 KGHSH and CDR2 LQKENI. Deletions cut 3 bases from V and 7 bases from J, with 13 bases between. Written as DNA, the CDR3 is TGTGCCAGCTCACCCCGGGGATTAGAGGAGCAGTACTTC. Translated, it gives CASSPRGLEEQYF.

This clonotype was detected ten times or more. The CDR3 loop is CASSLLAGGTDTQYF. The CDR3 bases are TGTGCCAGCAGCTTACTAGCGGGAGGCACAGATACGCAGTATTTT. The gene calls are TRBV11-2 and TRBJ2-3; 10 positions agree with TRBD2. CDR1 SGHAT and CDR2 FQNNGV come from the germline V gene. This CDR3 is built from 15 residues. Trimming removed 2 bases from V and 1 base from J; junction bases left unmatched: 0.

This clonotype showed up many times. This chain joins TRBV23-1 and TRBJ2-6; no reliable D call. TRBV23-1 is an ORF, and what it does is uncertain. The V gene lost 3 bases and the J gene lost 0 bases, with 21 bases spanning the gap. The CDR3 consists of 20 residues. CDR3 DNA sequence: TGCGCCAGCAGTCACCCTAGGGCCGACGGGTCAAACTCTGGGGCCAACGTCCTGACTTTC. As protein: CASSHPRADGSNSGANVLTF.

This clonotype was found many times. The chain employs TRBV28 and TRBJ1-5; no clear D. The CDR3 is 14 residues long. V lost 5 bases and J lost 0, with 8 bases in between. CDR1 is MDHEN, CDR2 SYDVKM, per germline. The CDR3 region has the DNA TGTGCCAGCAGTCTCGGGGTTAGCAATCAGCCCCAGCATTTT. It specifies CASSLGVSNQPQHF.

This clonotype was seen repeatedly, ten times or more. CDR3 coding DNA: TGTGCCAGTAGTATAGACGGAGGAGCGGGGGCGCAGTATTTT. Protein sequence: CASSIDGGAGAQYF. The chain combines TRBV19 with TRBJ2-3, with 8 bases matching TRBD2. V was clipped by 0 bases and J by 10 bases; unmatched bases: 6. The CDR3 contains 14 residues. CDR1 and CDR2 from the germline V gene are LNHDA and SQIVND (reference sequence).

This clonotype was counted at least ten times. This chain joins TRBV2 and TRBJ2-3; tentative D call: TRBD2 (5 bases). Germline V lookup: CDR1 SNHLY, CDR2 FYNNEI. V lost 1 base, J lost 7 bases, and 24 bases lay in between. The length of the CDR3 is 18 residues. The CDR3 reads CASSEVTTPPEGKNTQYF. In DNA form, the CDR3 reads TGTGCCAGCAGTGAAGTTACCACTCCCCCCGAGGGCAAGAATACGCAGTATTTT.

The CDR3 DNA reads as TGTGCCAGCAGTGAATCCGGAGGAGGTGGCAATCAGCCCCAGCATTTT. Its protein product is CASSESGGGGNQPQHF. V gene TRBV6-1 combines with J gene TRBJ1-5; D ambiguous. Trimming stripped 2 bases from V and 2 bases from J, with 13 bases between. The CDR3 is 16 amino acids. Germline V lookup: CDR1 MNHNS, CDR2 SASEGT.

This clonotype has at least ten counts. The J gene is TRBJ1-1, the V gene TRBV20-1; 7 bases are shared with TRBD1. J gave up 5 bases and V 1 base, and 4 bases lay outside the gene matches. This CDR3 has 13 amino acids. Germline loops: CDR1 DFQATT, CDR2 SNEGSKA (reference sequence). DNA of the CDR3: TGCAGTGCTAGAGTGACAGGGTCAACTGAAGCTTTCTTT. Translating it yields CSARVTGSTEAFF.

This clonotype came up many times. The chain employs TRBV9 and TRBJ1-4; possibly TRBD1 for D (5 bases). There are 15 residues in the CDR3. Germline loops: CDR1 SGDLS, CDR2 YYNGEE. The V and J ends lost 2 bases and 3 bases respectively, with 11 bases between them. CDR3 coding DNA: TGTGCCAGCAGCGTTGACAGTCCCTCTAATGAAAAACTGTTTTTT. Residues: CASSVDSPSNEKLFF. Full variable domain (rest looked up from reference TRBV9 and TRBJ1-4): DSGVTQTPKHLITATGQRVTLRCSPRSGDLSVYWYQQSLDQGLQFLIQYYNGEERAKGNILERFSAQQFPDLHSELNLSSLELGDSALYFCASSVDSPSNEKLFFGSGTQLSVL.

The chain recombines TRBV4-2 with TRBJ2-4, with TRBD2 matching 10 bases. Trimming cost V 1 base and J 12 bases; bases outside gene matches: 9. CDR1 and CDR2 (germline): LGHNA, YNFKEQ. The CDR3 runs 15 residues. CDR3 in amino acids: CASSQGASGSVSQYF. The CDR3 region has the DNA TGTGCCAGCAGCCAAGGGGCTAGCGGGAGTGTGTCTCAGTACTTC.